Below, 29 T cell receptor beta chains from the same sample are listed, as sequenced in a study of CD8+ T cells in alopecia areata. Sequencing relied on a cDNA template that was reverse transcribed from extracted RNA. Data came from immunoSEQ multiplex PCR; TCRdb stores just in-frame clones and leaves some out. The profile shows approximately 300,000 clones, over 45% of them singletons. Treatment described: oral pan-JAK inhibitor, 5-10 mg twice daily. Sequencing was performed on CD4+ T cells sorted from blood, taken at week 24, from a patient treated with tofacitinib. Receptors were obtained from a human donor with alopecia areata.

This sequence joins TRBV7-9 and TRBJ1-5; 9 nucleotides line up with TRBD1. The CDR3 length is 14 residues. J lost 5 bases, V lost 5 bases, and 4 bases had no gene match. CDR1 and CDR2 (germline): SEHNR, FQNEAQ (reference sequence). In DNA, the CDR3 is TGTGCCAGCAGCAGGACAGGGGAGCATCAGCCCCAGCATTTT. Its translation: CASSRTGEHQPQHF.

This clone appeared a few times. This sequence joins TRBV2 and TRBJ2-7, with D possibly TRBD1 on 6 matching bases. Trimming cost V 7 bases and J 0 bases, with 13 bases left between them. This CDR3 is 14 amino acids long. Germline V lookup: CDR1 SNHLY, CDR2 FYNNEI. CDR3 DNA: TGTGCCAGCAACCTACAGGGAAGCTCCTACGAGCAGTACTTC. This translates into CASNLQGSSYEQYF. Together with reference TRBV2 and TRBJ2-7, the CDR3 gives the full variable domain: EPEVTQTPSHQVTQMGQEVILRCVPISNHLYFYWYRQILGQKVEFLVSFYNNEISEKSEIFDDQFSVERPDGSNFTLKIRSTKLEDSAMYFCASNLQGSSYEQYFGPGTRLTVT.

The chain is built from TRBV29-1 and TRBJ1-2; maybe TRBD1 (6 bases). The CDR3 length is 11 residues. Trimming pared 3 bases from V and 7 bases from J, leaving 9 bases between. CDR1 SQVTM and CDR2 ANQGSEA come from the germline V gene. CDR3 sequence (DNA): TGCAGCGTTGATGGCAGGGGTGGCTACACCTTC. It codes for CSVDGRGGYTF.

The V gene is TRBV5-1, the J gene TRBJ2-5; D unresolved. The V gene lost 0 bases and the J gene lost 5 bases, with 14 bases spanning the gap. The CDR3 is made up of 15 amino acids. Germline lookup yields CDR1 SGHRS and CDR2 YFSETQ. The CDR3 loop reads CASSLDSDLGETQYF. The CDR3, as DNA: TGCGCCAGCAGCTTGGACTCGGACCTTGGGGAGACCCAGTACTTC.

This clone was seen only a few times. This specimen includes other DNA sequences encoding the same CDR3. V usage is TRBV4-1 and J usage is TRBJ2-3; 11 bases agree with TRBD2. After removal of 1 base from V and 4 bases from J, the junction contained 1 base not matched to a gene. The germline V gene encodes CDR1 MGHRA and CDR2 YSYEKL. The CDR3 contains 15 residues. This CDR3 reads CASSQGSGGADTQYF. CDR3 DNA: TGCGCCAGCAGCCAAGGTAGCGGGGGGGCAGATACGCAGTATTTT.

CDR3 nucleotide sequence: TGCGCCAGCAGCTTAGGGACAGAAAATCAGCCCCAGCATTTT. Protein product: CASSLGTENQPQHF. V usage is TRBV5-1 and J usage is TRBJ1-5, with 7 bases matching TRBD1. CDR1 is SGHRS and CDR2 is YFSETQ in the germline V gene. V lost 2 bases and J lost 4; bases outside the gene matches: 3. The CDR3 consists of 14 residues.

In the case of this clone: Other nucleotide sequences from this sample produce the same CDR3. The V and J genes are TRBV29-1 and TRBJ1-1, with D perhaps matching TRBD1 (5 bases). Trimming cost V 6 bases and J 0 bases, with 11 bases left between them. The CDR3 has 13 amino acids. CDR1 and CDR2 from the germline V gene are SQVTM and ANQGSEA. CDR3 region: CSVRGLLNTEAFF. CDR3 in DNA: TGCAGCGTGAGGGGACTACTGAACACTGAAGCTTTCTTT. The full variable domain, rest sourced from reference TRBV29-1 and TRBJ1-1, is SAVISQKPSRDICQRGTSLTIQCQVDSQVTMMFWYRQQPGQSLTLIATANQGSEATYESGFVIDKFPISRPNLTFSTLTVSNMSPEDSSIYLCSVRGLLNTEAFFGQGTRLTVV.

The CDR3 DNA is TGTGCCTGGAGTGCTGTGGCGTGGGTAGCCTACAATGAGCAGTTCTTC. Its translation is CAWSAVAWVAYNEQFF. The chain combines TRBV30 with TRBJ2-1, with D unresolved. V was cut by 1 base and J by 2 bases, with 15 bases left in between. The CDR3 is 16 residues long. Germline V gives CDR1 GTSNPN, CDR2 SVGIG (reference sequence).

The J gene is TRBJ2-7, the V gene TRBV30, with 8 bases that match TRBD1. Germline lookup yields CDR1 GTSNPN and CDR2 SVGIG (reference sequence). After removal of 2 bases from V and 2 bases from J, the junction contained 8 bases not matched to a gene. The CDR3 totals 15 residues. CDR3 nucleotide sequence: TGTGCCTGGAGTAGGGCAGACAGGGGTACCTACGAGCAGTACTTC. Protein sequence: CAWSRADRGTYEQYF.

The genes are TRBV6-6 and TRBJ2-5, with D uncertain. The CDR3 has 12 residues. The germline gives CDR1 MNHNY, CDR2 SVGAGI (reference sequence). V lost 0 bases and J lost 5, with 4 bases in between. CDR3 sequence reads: CASSYSAETQYF. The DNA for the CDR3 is TGTGCCAGCAGTTACTCGGCGGAGACCCAGTACTTC.

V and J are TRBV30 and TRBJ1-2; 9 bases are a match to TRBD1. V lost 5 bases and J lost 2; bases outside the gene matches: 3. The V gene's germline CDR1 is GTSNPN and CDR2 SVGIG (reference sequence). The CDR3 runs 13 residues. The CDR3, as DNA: TGTGCCTGGGCGACAGGGGGAAACTATGGCTACACCTTC. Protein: CAWATGGNYGYTF.

The CDR3 region is CASSLDRGLGGYTF. The CDR3 DNA is TGTGCCAGCAGCTTGGACAGGGGCCTAGGCGGCTACACCTTC. V usage is TRBV7-9 and J usage is TRBJ1-2, with 9 positions matching TRBD1. Per germline, CDR1 SEHNR and CDR2 FQNEAQ (reference sequence). V gave up 3 bases and J gave up 8 bases; unmatched junction bases: 7. CDR3 length: 14 amino acids.

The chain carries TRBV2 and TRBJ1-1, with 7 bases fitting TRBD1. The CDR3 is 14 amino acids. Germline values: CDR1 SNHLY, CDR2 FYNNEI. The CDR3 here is CADRAGTVNTEAFF. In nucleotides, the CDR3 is TGTGCTGATAGAGCAGGGACAGTCAACACTGAAGCTTTCTTT.

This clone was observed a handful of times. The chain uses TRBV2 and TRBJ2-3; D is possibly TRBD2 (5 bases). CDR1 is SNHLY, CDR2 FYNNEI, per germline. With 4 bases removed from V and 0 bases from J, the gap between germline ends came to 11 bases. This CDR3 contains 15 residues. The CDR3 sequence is CASSGTRSSTDTQYF. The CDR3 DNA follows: TGTGCCAGCAGTGGGACTCGGTCTAGCACAGATACGCAGTATTTT.

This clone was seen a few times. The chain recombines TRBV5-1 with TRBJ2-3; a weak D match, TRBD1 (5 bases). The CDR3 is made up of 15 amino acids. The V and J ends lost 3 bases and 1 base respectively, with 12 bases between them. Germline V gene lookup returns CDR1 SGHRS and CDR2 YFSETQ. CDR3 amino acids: CASSSRTRGTDTQYF. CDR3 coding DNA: TGCGCCAGCAGCTCCCGGACACGCGGCACAGATACGCAGTATTTT.

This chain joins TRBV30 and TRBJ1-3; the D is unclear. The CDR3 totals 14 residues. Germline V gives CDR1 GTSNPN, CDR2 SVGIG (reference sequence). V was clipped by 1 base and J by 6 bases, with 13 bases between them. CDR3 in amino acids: CAWSDGPPKNTIYF. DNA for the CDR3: TGTGCCTGGAGTGATGGGCCTCCTAAAAACACCATATATTTT.

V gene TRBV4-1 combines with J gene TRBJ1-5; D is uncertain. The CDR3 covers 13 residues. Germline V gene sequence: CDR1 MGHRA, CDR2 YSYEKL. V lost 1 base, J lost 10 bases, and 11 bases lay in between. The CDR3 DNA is TGCGCCAGCAGCCAAGGAGGACTGGGTCCCCAGCATTTT. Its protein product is CASSQGGLGPQHF.

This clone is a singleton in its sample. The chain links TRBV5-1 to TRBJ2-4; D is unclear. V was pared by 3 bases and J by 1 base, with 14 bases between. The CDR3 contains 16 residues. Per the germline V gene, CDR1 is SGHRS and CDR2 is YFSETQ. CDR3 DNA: TGCGCCAGCAGCTCCCCGGGTATCGGGGCCAAAAACATTCAGTACTTC. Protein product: CASSSPGIGAKNIQYF.

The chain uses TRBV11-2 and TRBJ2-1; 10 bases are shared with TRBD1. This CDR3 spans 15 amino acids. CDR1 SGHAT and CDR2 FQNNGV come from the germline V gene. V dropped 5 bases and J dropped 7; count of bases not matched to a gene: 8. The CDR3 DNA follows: TGTGCCAGCAGCCGAGGACAGGGGGTAGAGAATGAGCAGTTCTTC. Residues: CASSRGQGVENEQFF.

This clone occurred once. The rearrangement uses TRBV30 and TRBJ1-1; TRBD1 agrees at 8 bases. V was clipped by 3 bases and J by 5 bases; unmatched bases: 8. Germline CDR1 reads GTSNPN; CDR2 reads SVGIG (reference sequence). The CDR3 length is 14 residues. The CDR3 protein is CAWSTQGAGTEAFF. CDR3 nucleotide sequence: TGTGCCTGGAGCACGCAGGGGGCAGGGACTGAAGCTTTCTTT.

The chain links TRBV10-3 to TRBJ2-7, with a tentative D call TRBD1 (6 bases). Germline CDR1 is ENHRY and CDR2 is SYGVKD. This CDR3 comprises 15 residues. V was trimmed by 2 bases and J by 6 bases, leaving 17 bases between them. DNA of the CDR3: TGTGCCATCAGTGAGAGTAGCAGGGGTCTAGGCGAGCAGTACTTC. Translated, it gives CAISESSRGLGEQYF.

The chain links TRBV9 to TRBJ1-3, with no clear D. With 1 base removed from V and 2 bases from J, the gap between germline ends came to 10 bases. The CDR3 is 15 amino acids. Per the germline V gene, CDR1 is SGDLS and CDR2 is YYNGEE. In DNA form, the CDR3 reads TGTGCCAGCAGCGTATCCGGGGTCCCTGGAAACACCATATATTTT. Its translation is CASSVSGVPGNTIYF.

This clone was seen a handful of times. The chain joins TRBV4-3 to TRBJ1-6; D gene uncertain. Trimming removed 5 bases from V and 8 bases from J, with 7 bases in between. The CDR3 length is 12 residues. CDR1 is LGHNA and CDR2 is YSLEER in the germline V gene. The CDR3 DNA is TGCGCCAGCAGCGGAGGAGATTCACCCCTCCACTTT. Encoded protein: CASSGGDSPLHF.

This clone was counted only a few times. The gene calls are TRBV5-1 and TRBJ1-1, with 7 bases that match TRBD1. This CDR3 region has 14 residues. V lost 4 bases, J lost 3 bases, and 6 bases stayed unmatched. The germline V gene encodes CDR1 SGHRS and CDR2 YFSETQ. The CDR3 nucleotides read TGCGCCAGCAGCCTGACAGGGTACGACACTGAAGCTTTCTTT. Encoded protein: CASSLTGYDTEAFF.

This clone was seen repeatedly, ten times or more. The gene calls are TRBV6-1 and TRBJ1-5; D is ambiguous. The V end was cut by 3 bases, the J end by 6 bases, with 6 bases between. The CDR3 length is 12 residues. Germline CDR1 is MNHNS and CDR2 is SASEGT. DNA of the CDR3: TGTGCCAGCAGTGACGGCGGTCAGCCCCAGCATTTT. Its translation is CASSDGGQPQHF.

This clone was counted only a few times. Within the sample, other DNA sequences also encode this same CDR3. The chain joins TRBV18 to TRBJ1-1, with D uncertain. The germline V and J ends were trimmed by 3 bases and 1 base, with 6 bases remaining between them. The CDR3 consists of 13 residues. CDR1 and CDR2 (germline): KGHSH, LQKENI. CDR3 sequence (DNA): TGTGCCAGCTCACCGTCTGCGAACACTGAAGCTTTCTTT. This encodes CASSPSANTEAFF.

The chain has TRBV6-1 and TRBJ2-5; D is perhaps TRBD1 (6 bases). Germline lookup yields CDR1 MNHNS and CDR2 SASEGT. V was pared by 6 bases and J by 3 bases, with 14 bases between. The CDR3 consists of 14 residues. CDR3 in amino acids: CASSAYYREETQYF. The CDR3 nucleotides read TGTGCCAGCAGCGCTTATTACAGGGAAGAGACCCAGTACTTC.

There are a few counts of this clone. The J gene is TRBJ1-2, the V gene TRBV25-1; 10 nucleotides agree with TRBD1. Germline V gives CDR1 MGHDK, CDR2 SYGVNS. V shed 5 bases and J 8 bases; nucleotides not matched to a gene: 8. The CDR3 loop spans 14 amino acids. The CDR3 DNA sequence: TGTGCCAGCAGTCAGTCGGGACAGGGGAGAGGCTACACCTTC. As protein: CASSQSGQGRGYTF.

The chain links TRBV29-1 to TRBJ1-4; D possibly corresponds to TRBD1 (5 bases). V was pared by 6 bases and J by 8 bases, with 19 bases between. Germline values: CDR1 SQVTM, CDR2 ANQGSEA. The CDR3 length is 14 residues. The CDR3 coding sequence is TGCAGCGTCGACGCCGGAGGGGCGGACGAAAAACTGTTTTTT. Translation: CSVDAGGADEKLFF.